The present T cell receptor beta chain was sequenced within a study of T cells in localized non-small cell lung cancer. Produced via immunoSEQ multiplex PCR; TCRdb's table is partial and in-frame only. The data contain 55,000 to 80,000 clones, 84% of them singletons. The sequencing here drew on peripheral blood, taken before any cancer treatment. This sequence was found in a female donor at least 60 years old with stage I lung adenocarcinoma.

CDR3: CASSPRAWDSYEQYF. The CDR3 region has the DNA TGTGCCAGCAGTCCCAGGGCGTGGGACTCCTACGAGCAGTACTTC. The genes are TRBV12-1 and TRBJ2-7; TRBD1 is taken as the D call from the table, unchecked against the DNA. TRBV12-1 has pseudogene status. The CDR3 loop spans 15 amino acids.